This passage covers 5 T cell receptor beta chains from one sample sequenced in a study of Ad26.COV2.S vaccination and SARS-CoV-2 variants. Treatment given: roughly 18 received Ad26.COV2.S at low or high dose, single or two shots; 5 received placebo; per-sample allocation not given. Samples came from day 63 after the first vaccine or placebo injection. Data came from immunoSEQ multiplex PCR; TCRdb stores just in-frame clones and leaves some out. Among about 250,000 clones, more than 70% were seen once, and the ten largest hold around 3.5%. This specimen consisted of peripheral blood, obtained in a trial of Ad26.COV2.S vaccine versus placebo. The source of these receptors is a person between 18 and 65 years old who received the Ad26.COV2.S COVID-19 vaccine or a placebo.

V gene TRBV3-1 (or the pseudogene TRBV3-2) combines with J gene TRBJ2-3; no clear D gene. The CDR3 length is 13 residues. Germline V lookup: CDR1 LGHDT, CDR2 YNNKEL (reference sequence). The V gene lost 2 bases and the J gene lost 11 bases, with 14 bases spanning the gap. CDR3: CASSQTSSRMQYF. The CDR3 coding sequence is TGTGCCAGCAGCCAAACTTCTTCTAGAATGCAGTATTTT.

The chain is built from TRBV7-6 and TRBJ1-3, with TRBD1 identical over 7 bases. Germline CDR1 is SGHVS and CDR2 is FNYEAQ. This CDR3 contains 16 residues. V shed 1 base, J shed 0 bases, and the junction held 3 bases outside the gene matches. CDR3 coding DNA: TGTGCCAGCAGCTTAGGACAGGGACGCTCTGGAAACACCATATATTTT. This translates into CASSLGQGRSGNTIYF.

CDR3 in DNA: TGTGCCAGCAAGGGGGAGAGCAATGACGAGCAGTACTTC. Translation gives CASKGESNDEQYF. The chain recombines TRBV28 with TRBJ2-7, with D perhaps matching TRBD1 (6 bases). This CDR3 is built from 13 residues. With 7 bases removed from V and 5 bases from J, the gap between germline ends came to 15 bases. CDR1 is MDHEN and CDR2 is SYDVKM in the germline V gene.

The V gene is TRBV3-1 (or the pseudogene TRBV3-2), the J gene TRBJ2-1, with 9 bases matching TRBD2. The germline V gene encodes CDR1 LGHDT and CDR2 YNNKEL (reference sequence). This CDR3 region has 17 residues. Unmatched junction bases numbered 13, after V lost 4 bases and J lost 6 bases. CDR3: CASSPTLRPTSGNEQFF. The CDR3 DNA sequence: TGTGCCAGCAGCCCTACATTACGTCCGACTAGCGGCAATGAGCAGTTCTTC.

J is TRBJ1-2 and V is TRBV9; no definite D call. This CDR3 is 14 amino acids long. Germline V gene lookup returns CDR1 SGDLS and CDR2 YYNGEE. The ends were cut back, 3 bases at V and 6 bases at J, with 15 bases in the middle. CDR3 region: CASSAPLGDDGYTF. Written as DNA, the CDR3 is TGTGCCAGCAGCGCCCCCTTGGGAGATGATGGCTACACCTTC.